This TCR beta chain was captured in a study of blood T cells in healthy people across ages. Through a sample-barcoded 5' primer and a J-beta primer mix, a second PCR was run for roughly 6 to 12 cycles. Every cDNA was tagged by a template-switch adaptor with 12 random nucleotides. TCRdb re-derived calls from the 5' RACE reads in MiXCR, one entry per CDR3 protein. The table has approximately 800,000 distinct CDR3 sequences, roughly 60% seen once. With regard to this clonotype: Antigen: not known. A read error may account for a junction end that differs from germline.

CDR1 is SEHNR, CDR2 FQNEAQ, per germline (reference sequence). The CDR3 is made up of 15 amino acids. Study results and caveats: In these data, TCR beta diversity tracked strongly with naive T cell percentage.

Material for sequencing was blood. The chain couples TRBV7-9 to TRBJ1-2; 9 bases align to TRBD1. The receptor comes from a man younger than 40 in good health. The CDR3 nucleotides are TGCGCCAGCAGCGGGACAGGGCCCTTAGGGTATGGCTACACCTTC. It yields the protein CASSGTGPLGYGYTF.